This TCR beta chain was obtained from a study of response to subunit inactivated influenza vaccine. General study results and limits: Authors suggested each seasonal influenza vaccination recruits few new T cells.

TCRdb processed the RT-PCR reads anew with MiXCR; each CDR3 protein has one entry. The table shows fewer than 750,000 distinct CDR3 sequences, with less than 15% occurring only once. This clonotype was seen a few times. No antigen is known for it. V dropped 3 bases and J dropped 0 bases, with 15 bases sitting between them. The germline CDR1 and CDR2 sequences are SGHDT and YYEEEE. The CDR3 covers 16 residues. The input for sequencing was PBMCs from blood, taken 11 to 12 days after vaccination. The sequence came from a man aged 50 to 59 who received an inactivated influenza vaccine. This sequence joins TRBV5-6 and TRBJ1-2, with a weak D call TRBD1 (6 bases). CDR3: CASSSRQERTNYGYTF. Written as DNA, the CDR3 is TGTGCCAGCAGCTCTCGACAGGAACGAACTAACTATGGCTACACCTTC.